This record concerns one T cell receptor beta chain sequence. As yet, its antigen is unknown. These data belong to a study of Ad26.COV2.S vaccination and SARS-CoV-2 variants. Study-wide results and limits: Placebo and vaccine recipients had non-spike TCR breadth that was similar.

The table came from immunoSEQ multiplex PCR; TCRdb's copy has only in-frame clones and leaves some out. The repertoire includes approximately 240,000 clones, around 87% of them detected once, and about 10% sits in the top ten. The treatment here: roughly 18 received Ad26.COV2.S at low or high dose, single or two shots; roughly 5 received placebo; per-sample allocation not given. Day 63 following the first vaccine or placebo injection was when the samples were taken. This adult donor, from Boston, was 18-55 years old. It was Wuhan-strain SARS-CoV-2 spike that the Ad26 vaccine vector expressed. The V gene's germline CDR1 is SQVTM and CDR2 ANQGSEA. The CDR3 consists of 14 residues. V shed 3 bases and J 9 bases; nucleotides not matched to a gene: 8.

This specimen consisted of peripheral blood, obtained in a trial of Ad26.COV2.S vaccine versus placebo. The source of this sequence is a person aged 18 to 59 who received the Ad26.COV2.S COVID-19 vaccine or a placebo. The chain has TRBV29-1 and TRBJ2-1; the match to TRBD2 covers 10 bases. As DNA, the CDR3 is TGCAGCGTTGACGGCCAGCGGGAGGGGGGTGAGCAGTTCTTC. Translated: CSVDGQREGGEQFF.